A selection of T cell receptor beta chains follows, all from one sample in a study of blood T cells in healthy people across ages. One entry per CDR3 protein, called by TCRdb with MiXCR from the 5' RACE reads. In the table there are about 1,400,000 distinct CDR3 sequences, approximately 59% of which are singletons. Specimen: blood. All receptors derive from a man between 18 and 29 years old in good health. The CDR3 runs from the conserved cysteine through the conserved F or W. The D gene is left open where the match is weak. Clone size is not always given. Where it is, it says once, few, many or a class for expanded clones.

>-|TRBJ2-5|-|TRBV20-1
TGCAGTGCTCTGGACCTCTACGAGCAGTACTTT
CSALDLYEQYF
>-|TRBJ1-2|few|TRBV20-1
TGCAGTGCTAGAGATTGGGGGGCAGGACACGGCTACACCTTC
CSARDWGAGHGYTF
>-|TRBJ1-4|-|TRBV14
TGTGCCAGCAGCCGGGGGTTTGGAACTAATGAAAAACTGTTTTTT
CASSRGFGTNEKLFF
>TRBD1|TRBJ1-4|-|TRBV7-2
TGTGCCAGCAGCCCCGGGACAGGGGTTGGAAAACTGTTTTTT
CASSPGTGVGKLFF
>TRBD1|TRBJ1-3|-|TRBV29-1
TGCAGGGAACTGGACACCGGGACAGCAAACTCTGGAAACACCATATATTTT
CRELDTGTANSGNTIYF
>-|TRBJ2-5|-|TRBV25-1
TGTGCCAGCAGGGGGGACCGGGGAGAGACCCAGTACTTC
CASRGDRGETQYF
>TRBD2|TRBJ2-5|-|TRBV4-3
TGCGCCAGCGGCCAAGGTAGCGGGGTTGTGGAGACCCAGTACTTC
CASGQGSGVVETQYF
>-|TRBJ2-2|-|TRBV7-9
TGTGCCAGCAGCCCCCCCCCGGATAACACCGGGGAGCTGTTTTTT
CASSPPPDNTGELFF
>TRBD2|TRBJ2-7|few|TRBV15
TGTGCCACCAGCAGGGGAGGACTAGCGGGGACCTACGAGCAGTACTTC
CATSRGGLAGTYEQYF
>-|TRBJ2-5|once|TRBV24-1
TGTGCCACCAGTGACCCCTCGGGTTGGACCCAGTACTTC
CATSDPSGWTQYF
>-|TRBJ1-2|-|TRBV4-3
TGCGCCAGCAGCCAAGATCTACCGACAGACTATGGCTACACCTTC
CASSQDLPTDYGYTF
>TRBD2|TRBJ2-5|-|TRBV12-3/TRBV12-4
TGTGCCAGCAGTTTTTCTAGCGGGACTCAAGAGACCCAGTACTTC
CASSFSSGTQETQYF
>TRBD2|TRBJ2-3|once|TRBV12-3/TRBV12-4
TGTGCCAGCACCCCGACTAGCGGGGGGCCAGATGTGCAGTATTTT
CASTPTSGGPDVQYF
>-|TRBJ2-1|few|TRBV15
TGTGCCACCAGCAGAGACGGGGGATGGACGGGATACAATGAGCAGTTCTTC
CATSRDGGWTGYNEQFF
>TRBD2|TRBJ2-5|-|TRBV28
TGTGCCAGCAGTTTACCTAATAGCGGGGGAGAGACCCAGTACTTC
CASSLPNSGGETQYF
>TRBD1|TRBJ2-2|once|TRBV4-3
TGCGCCAGCAGCCCACAGGGGCACGGGGAGCTGTTTTTT
CASSPQGHGELFF
>TRBD1|TRBJ2-3|-|TRBV27
TGTGCCAGCAGTTTCCACGGACAGGGTCTGAGCACAGATACGCAGTATTTT
CASSFHGQGLSTDTQYF
>-|TRBJ2-7|-|TRBV6-6
TGTGCCAGCAGTTACCGAGGGTCAGATGTTCGGGTCTACGAGCAGTACTTC
CASSYRGSDVRVYEQYF
>-|TRBJ2-6|once|TRBV19
TGTGCCAGTAGTATCTACAGAATGAGCTCTGGGGCCAACGTCCTGACTTTC
CASSIYRMSSGANVLTF
>TRBD2|TRBJ2-1|-|TRBV5-1
TGCGCCAGCAGCCGGGGGACTAGCGGGAGTCAGGAGCAGTTCTTC
CASSRGTSGSQEQFF
>TRBD2|TRBJ2-3|-|TRBV12-3/TRBV12-4
TGTGCCAGCAGTTGGACTAGCGGGGTCACAGATACGCAGTATTTT
CASSWTSGVTDTQYF
>TRBD1|TRBJ2-7|-|TRBV5-1
TGCGCCAGCAGCTTGGATACAGGGGCGGCTGCCTACGAGCAGTACTTC
CASSLDTGAAAYEQYF
>-|TRBJ2-3|-|TRBV12-3/TRBV12-4
TGTGCCAGCCTAGACGGGGGTTGGGATACGCAGTATTTT
CASLDGGWDTQYF
>-|TRBJ1-2|-|TRBV6-5
TGTGCCAGCAGTTACTCGATTGCTCTCGCCAATTATGGCTACACCTTC
CASSYSIALANYGYTF
>-|TRBJ2-1|few|TRBV30
TGTGCCTGGAGCTGGACGGAGGGGGAGCAGTTCTTC
CAWSWTEGEQFF
>-|TRBJ1-5|-|TRBV15
TGTGCCACCAGCAGAGATTGGGCAAGCCAGCATTTT
CATSRDWASQHF
>TRBD2|TRBJ2-1|few|TRBV7-6
TGTGCCAGCAGCCGAGGACTAGCGGAGAACAATGAGCAGTTCTTC
CASSRGLAENNEQFF
>TRBD2|TRBJ2-1|-|TRBV6-4
TGTGCCAGCGGAAAATCGGCTAGCGGGACGTACAATGAGCAGTTCTTC
CASGKSASGTYNEQFF
>-|TRBJ2-3|once|TRBV5-1
TGCGCCAGCAGCTTCTGGGGTTACAGCACAGATACGCAGTATTTT
CASSFWGYSTDTQYF
>TRBD2|TRBJ2-1|-|TRBV15
TGTGCCACCAGCAGCTACTGGACTAGCGCGGCCCCCTACAATGAGCAGTTCTTC
CATSSYWTSAAPYNEQFF
>-|TRBJ2-3|few|TRBV12-3/TRBV12-4
TGTGCCAGCAGTCCACAACGGGTGAGCACAGATACGCAGTATTTT
CASSPQRVSTDTQYF
>-|TRBJ2-7|-|TRBV7-9
TGTGCCAGCAGCTTTACGCCCCCAAGGGACGAGCAGTACTTC
CASSFTPPRDEQYF
>TRBD2|TRBJ2-7|few|TRBV7-2
TGTGCCAGCAGTACGCCGTTCCCGGATAGCGGGATAGTCGTCTACGAGCAGTACTTC
CASSTPFPDSGIVVYEQYF
>-|TRBJ2-5|-|TRBV7-8
TGTGCCAGCAGCCCAGGGGCCAGGAGGGAGACCCAGTACTTC
CASSPGARRETQYF
>-|TRBJ2-6|-|TRBV20-1
TGCAGTGCTAGCCACTCTGGGGCCAACGTCCTGACTTTC
CSASHSGANVLTF
>TRBD1|TRBJ2-7|-|TRBV18
TGTGCCAGCTCGATAACAGGGGCGACCTACGAGCAGTACTTC
CASSITGATYEQYF
>-|TRBJ2-1|-|TRBV7-6
TGTGCCAGCAGCTTAGATCCAGGAGACTACAATGAGCAGTTCTTC
CASSLDPGDYNEQFF
>TRBD1|TRBJ2-7|few|TRBV20-1
TGCAGTGCTAGAGAGGACAGGGACCACGAGCAGTACTTC
CSAREDRDHEQYF
>TRBD2|TRBJ2-5|-|TRBV20-1
TGCAGTGCCACAAGCGGGGCCCAAGAGACCCAGTACTTC
CSATSGAQETQYF
>-|TRBJ1-3|-|TRBV28
TGTGCCAGCAGTTTAGCGGCAGGACGCTACGGAAACACCATATATTTT
CASSLAAGRYGNTIYF